This passage covers 2 T cell receptor beta chains from one sample sequenced in a study of radiation and T cells in renal cell carcinoma. Clones were sequenced by immunoSEQ multiplex PCR, and TCRdb holds only the in-frame ones, with some missing. The data show over 35,000 clones, with nearly 85% seen just once and 25% to 35% held by the top ten. The time point denotes: blood 4 weeks post-SBRT, at nephrectomy. Treatment described: 15 Gy SBRT to primary tumor, nephrectomy 4 weeks later. The specimen comprised blood, sampled from a patient whose treatment included radiotherapy and nephrectomy. The origin of the receptors is an older woman with renal cell carcinoma.

The J gene is TRBJ1-1, the V gene TRBV27; D ambiguous. Germline V gene sequence: CDR1 MNHEY, CDR2 SMNVEV (reference sequence). V lost 3 bases, J lost 1 base, and 9 bases lay in between. The CDR3 runs 14 residues. Here the CDR3 reads CASSLNRGNTEAFF. The CDR3 DNA reads as TGTGCCAGCAGTTTGAACCGGGGGAACACTGAAGCTTTCTTT.

This chain joins TRBV6-5 and TRBJ1-2, with D perhaps TRBD1 (5 bases). V was pared by 5 bases and J by 6 bases, with 16 bases between. The CDR3 loop spans 14 amino acids. The germline CDR1 and CDR2 sequences are MNHEY and SVGAGI. Written as DNA, the CDR3 is TGTGCCAGCAGTCCCATCGGGGGGTATGATGGCTACACCTTC. Translation: CASSPIGGYDGYTF.